This TCR beta chain was retrieved from a study of sequential checkpoint blockade in melanoma (dated by TCRdb to between 2018 and 2021). Turning to the overall study: Using 1:1 randomization, the trial assigned patients either to first-line nivolumab followed by ipilimumab (arm A) or to ipilimumab followed by nivolumab (arm B). Maintenance nivolumab came after both trial sequences. The paper as a whole reports these results and caveats: Larger, independent patient cohorts are needed to validate the response-prediction model that combines TCR metrics and mutation burden.

This clone was seen a handful of times. Which antigen it targets is not known. The sample holds no much larger clone one base away, and base qualities are not on file. This specimen includes other DNA sequences encoding the same CDR3. TCRbeta CDR3 regions were immunosequenced from genomic DNA with the immunoSEQ Assay. Before high-throughput sequencing, genomic DNA was amplified using bias-controlled multiplex PCR. The original pipeline was this. To quantify the absolute abundance of each unique TCRbeta CDR3 region, the sequences were collapsed and filtered. Clonality, defined as 1 minus Pielou's evenness, was calculated using only productive rearrangements. A previously published method was used to identify clones with significantly greater frequencies in on-treatment samples than in baseline samples. TCRdb stores this immuneACCESS table with in-frame sequences only. Part of the clones is absent; in the studies checked, under half of the shortfall reflects unresolved V genes, and no reason is known for the rest. The DNA gave D and trimming, while V, J and clone size come from that table. A total of approximately 10,000 clones appear in this sample, about three quarters of them only once. About 15% of the sample lies in the top ten.

The treatment or condition label of this sample denotes: randomized to nivolumab then ipilimumab (arm A) or the reverse (arm B). None of the trial patients had been given prior DNA-damaging chemotherapy. Live CD3+CD8+ cells negative for CD19 and CD56 were sorted from thawed PBMCs on a FACS Aria II flow cytometer. Samples were obtained from patients with melanoma enrolled in CheckMate 064, a randomized, open-label phase II trial of sequential checkpoint blockade. Peripheral blood mononuclear cells were obtained through leukapheresis, purified using Ficoll-Paque, and frozen in human serum containing roughly 10% DMSO. Right after sorting, the blood CD3+CD8+ cells were verified to be >95% pure, and DNA extraction followed. From the cysteine through the phenylalanine, the CDR3 covers 14 amino acids. Left in the record is the CDR3 DNA by itself, 42 bases read in frame from the first base. Deletion took 5 bases off V and 3 bases off J, with a span of 11 bases between the germline ends. The germline V gene encodes CDR1 MNHEY and CDR2 SMNVEV (reference sequence).

The sequencing used CD8+ T cells sorted from blood (inferred from file names), collected from a patient given nivolumab and ipilimumab in sequence. The sequence was collected from a human donor with melanoma. In this chain, TRBV27 is recombined with TRBJ1-5, and the D gene may be TRBD1, 6 bases matching. The CDR3 protein: CASSQTGYNQPQHF. The base sequence is TGTGCCAGCAGTCAAACAGGGTACAATCAGCCCCAGCATTTT.